This T cell receptor beta chain derives from a study of identical twins (dated by TCRdb to between 2015 and 2016). About the study as a whole: To test whether fetal clonotypes persist, this study deep-sequenced TCR alpha and beta repertoires from monozygotic twins, from unrelated adults of various ages, and from cord blood. Replicate twin experiments were performed at different times using different library preparation protocols to rule out contamination.

Overall study outcomes, separate from this receptor: Fewer insertions were carried by abundant cord blood beta clonotypes; a weaker similar trend was observed in young adult naive repertoires, while no such trend was observed in memory repertoires. A weaker excess of twin sharing was found in beta out-of-frame sequences because the signal-to-noise ratio was lowered by fewer shared sequences. In monozygotic twins, recombination models systematically underestimated out-of-frame TCR alpha sharing, but the models matched the sharing seen between unrelated individuals. Conclusions relied on cross-sectional statistical analysis, since the same donors could not be followed over many years. Compared with coincidental sharing between unrelated individuals, an excess of low generation-probability sequences was observed among out-of-frame TCR alpha sequences shared between twins. Invariant T cells such as MAIT and iNKT could partly confound zero-insertion analyses, although diverse VJ usage argued against such confounding for most clonotypes.

Library prep was done by 5' RACE. Sequencer: Illumina HiSeq 2000. Template switching introduced a universal primer binding site; the final cDNA contained a unique molecular identifier, enabling accurate counting of TCR cDNA molecules. First-strand cDNA for TCR alpha and beta chains was synthesized from specific primers in the conserved constant-segment region. To control for contamination, every cDNA library carried two barcodes: a SMART-Mk sample barcode plus Illumina barcodes. TruSeq adapter sequences, together with Illumina sample barcodes, were added in two successive PCR steps. TCR alpha and beta cDNA libraries were sequenced on the Illumina HiSeq platform with custom primers. The original methods were these. MiGEC processed the raw reads to extract unique molecular identifiers, while MiXCR was used to determine the CDR3 positions. For each individual, recombination models were inferred using an EM algorithm with the repgenHMM and IGoR tools. Shared clonotype analysis was performed with the tcR package in R, normalizing sharing by the product of cloneset sizes. Out-of-frame nonproductive sequences were analyzed to study raw recombination free of thymic and clonal selection effects. TCRdb cleaned the public reads at Q25 with fastp, built clones with MiXCR and kept in-frame beta chains. Rows are combined by CDR3 protein, so each entry shows the most common genes and DNA. The V and J calls, along with clone size, are taken from TCRdb and not from the paper's own processing. This sample lists under 400,000 distinct CDR3 sequences; 9% to 10% were detected once. The ten most abundant clones make up roughly 8.9% of the sample.

This clonotype was picked up many times. There is no known antigen for this receptor. No quality values exist for individual bases; no much larger clone is one base distant. The germline V gene sets CDR1 to MGHRA and CDR2 to YSYEKL. V lost 4 bases and J lost 7 bases, and the count of bases not matched to a germline gene is 7. There are 14 amino acids in the CDR3, from cysteine to phenylalanine inclusive. The entry retains the CDR3 DNA only, 42 bases that are in frame from base 1. Only healthy Caucasian donors were included. Three unrelated non-twin adults were also sequenced: a male aged 18 to 30, a male aged 50 to 60 and a female aged 50 to 60. Miltenyi CD45RO+ enrichment and human naive T-cell isolation kits were used to isolate memory (CD45RO+) and naive T cells from PBMC.

Here the chain combines TRBV4-1 and TRBJ1-5, and 7 junction bases match TRBD1. The specimen sequenced was naive T cells sorted from blood. This sample's cell subset or site label indicates: cells isolated with a human naive T-cell isolation kit. The source is a woman aged 45-65 years in good health. This receptor carries the CDR3 CASSPKQGTQPQHF. The nucleotides read TGCGCCAGCAGCCCTAAACAGGGGACGCAGCCCCAGCATTTT.